The rows below give T cell receptor beta chains drawn from one sample of a study of beta chain features in type 1 diabetes. The protocol was immunoSEQ multiplex PCR, while the TCRdb copy is restricted to in-frame clones and leaves out a portion. Among fewer than 350,000 clones, roughly a fifth were seen once, and the ten largest hold approximately 0.041%. The sample comprised naive CD4+ T cells from blood. The source is a woman between 18 and 29 years old in good health. Both conserved end residues are part of each CDR3. A D gene is named only where the DNA matches it firmly. Some rows mark clone size as missing; the rest say once, few, many or name a class of expanded clone.

J: TRBJ2-1; D: TRBD2; V: TRBV4-2; size: few; CDR3: CASSPSGTSGVSYNEQFF; DNA: TGTGCCAGCAGCCCCTCCGGGACTAGCGGGGTATCCTACAATGAGCAGTTCTTC
J: TRBJ2-6; D: .; V: TRBV7-3; size: .; CDR3: CASSSGHNSGANVLTF; DNA: TGTGCCAGCAGCTCAGGACATAACTCTGGGGCCAACGTCCTGACTTTC
J: TRBJ2-2; D: .; V: TRBV25-1; size: .; CDR3: CASSPHGQNTGELFF; DNA: TGTGCCAGCAGCCCGCACGGACAGAACACCGGGGAGCTGTTTTTT
J: TRBJ2-5; D: .; V: TRBV7-3; size: .; CDR3: CASSLQGSETQYF; DNA: TGTGCCAGCAGCCTACAGGGTTCCGAGACCCAGTACTTC
J: TRBJ2-3; D: TRBD1; V: TRBV14; size: .; CDR3: CASSQVWGQGHTDTQYF; DNA: TGTGCCAGCAGCCAAGTATGGGGACAGGGTCACACAGATACGCAGTATTTT
J: TRBJ2-1; D: TRBD2; V: TRBV18; size: .; CDR3: CASPPLAGEFDEQFF; DNA: TGTGCCAGCCCACCCCTAGCGGGGGAGTTCGATGAGCAGTTCTTC
J: TRBJ1-1; D: TRBD1; V: TRBV11-2; size: few; CDR3: CASVGGQTNTEAFF; DNA: TGTGCCAGCGTCGGGGGACAGACGAACACTGAAGCTTTCTTT
J: TRBJ1-1; D: .; V: TRBV7-8; size: .; CDR3: CASSSSGPSEAFF; DNA: TGTGCCAGCAGCTCCAGCGGCCCCTCGGAAGCTTTCTTT
J: TRBJ2-1; D: TRBD2; V: TRBV15; size: .; CDR3: CATSRESTGGPGDEQFF; DNA: TGTGCCACCAGCAGAGAGAGTACGGGAGGGCCGGGCGATGAGCAGTTCTTC
J: TRBJ2-1; D: .; V: TRBV7-8; size: .; CDR3: CASSLSLDNEQFF; DNA: TGTGCCAGCAGCTTATCCCTCGACAATGAGCAGTTCTTC
J: TRBJ2-5; D: TRBD1; V: TRBV29-1; size: .; CDR3: CSVVEAGGLETQYF; DNA: TGCAGCGTTGTAGAGGCAGGGGGCTTGGAGACCCAGTACTTC
J: TRBJ2-7; D: TRBD1; V: TRBV11-2; size: .; CDR3: CASSADRGHYEQYF; DNA: TGTGCCAGCAGCGCGGACAGGGGGCACTACGAGCAGTACTTC
J: TRBJ1-2; D: .; V: TRBV30; size: .; CDR3: CAWRRGTYGYTF; DNA: TGTGCCTGGAGAAGGGGGACCTATGGCTACACCTTC
J: TRBJ2-5; D: .; V: TRBV9; size: few; CDR3: CASSERVQETQYF; DNA: TGTGCCAGCAGCGAGCGGGTCCAAGAGACCCAGTACTTC
J: TRBJ2-3; D: .; V: TRBV30; size: .; CDR3: CAWSVPGTDTQYF; DNA: TGTGCCTGGAGTGTACCGGGAACAGATACGCAGTATTTT
J: TRBJ1-1; D: TRBD1; V: TRBV30; size: few; CDR3: CAWGSPTGYTEAFF; DNA: TGTGCCTGGGGATCTCCGACAGGGTACACTGAAGCTTTCTTT
J: TRBJ2-1; D: TRBD2; V: TRBV5-1; size: .; CDR3: CATRRTSGSNEQFF; DNA: TGCGCCACCAGAAGGACTAGCGGGAGCAATGAGCAGTTCTTC
J: TRBJ1-1; D: TRBD1; V: TRBV30; size: .; CDR3: CAWSQGAGTEAFF; DNA: TGTGCCTGGTCACAGGGGGCGGGAACTGAAGCTTTCTTT
J: TRBJ2-1; D: .; V: TRBV7-9; size: .; CDR3: CASSSGRGWDNEQFF; DNA: TGTGCCAGCAGCTCAGGGAGGGGGTGGGACAATGAGCAGTTCTTC
J: TRBJ2-4; D: TRBD1; V: TRBV30; size: .; CDR3: CAWSVKGANIQYF; DNA: TGTGCCTGGAGTGTAAAGGGGGCAAACATTCAGTACTTC
J: TRBJ2-5; D: TRBD1; V: TRBV7-9; size: few; CDR3: CASSLARRQGETQYF; DNA: TGTGCCAGCAGCTTAGCTCGCAGACAGGGGGAGACCCAGTACTTC
J: TRBJ2-3; D: .; V: TRBV4-1; size: .; CDR3: CASSQLSGIGTDTQYF; DNA: TGCGCCAGCAGCCAACTTTCCGGGATCGGGACAGATACGCAGTATTTT
J: TRBJ1-1; D: .; V: TRBV29-1; size: .; CDR3: CSVEIEHSEAFF; DNA: TGCAGCGTTGAAATTGAGCATTCTGAAGCTTTCTTT
J: TRBJ2-3; D: TRBD2; V: TRBV11-2; size: few; CDR3: CASSRLAGTDTQYF; DNA: TGTGCCAGCAGCCGACTAGCGGGCACAGATACGCAGTATTTT
J: TRBJ2-7; D: TRBD1; V: TRBV5-4; size: .; CDR3: CASSHPGQGYEQYF; DNA: TGTGCCAGCAGCCATCCGGGACAGGGTTACGAGCAGTACTTC
J: TRBJ1-2; D: TRBD1; V: TRBV29-1; size: .; CDR3: CSVEETGSRGYTF; DNA: TGCAGCGTTGAAGAGACAGGGTCGCGGGGCTACACCTTC
J: TRBJ1-4; D: TRBD1; V: TRBV29-1; size: few; CDR3: CSVEDRDRSNEKLFF; DNA: TGCAGCGTTGAAGATCGGGACAGATCTAATGAAAAACTGTTTTTT
J: TRBJ1-6; D: .; V: TRBV7-9; size: .; CDR3: CASSPQGLHNSPLHF; DNA: TGTGCCAGCAGCCCACAGGGATTACATAATTCACCCCTCCACTTT
J: TRBJ2-1; D: TRBD2; V: TRBV7-2; size: few; CDR3: CASSFSRGDYNEQFF; DNA: TGTGCCAGCAGCTTTTCACGGGGGGATTACAATGAGCAGTTCTTC
J: TRBJ2-5; D: .; V: TRBV30; size: .; CDR3: CAWGPGSQETQYF; DNA: TGTGCCTGGGGGCCCGGATCTCAAGAGACCCAGTACTTC
J: TRBJ2-5; D: .; V: TRBV18; size: few; CDR3: CASSPEEETQYF; DNA: TGTGCCAGCTCACCAGAAGAGGAGACCCAGTACTTC
J: TRBJ1-3; D: TRBD1; V: TRBV18; size: few; CDR3: CASSPPGTGGNTIYF; DNA: TGTGCCAGCTCACCACCCGGGACAGGTGGAAACACCATATATTTT
J: TRBJ1-5; D: TRBD1; V: TRBV19; size: .; CDR3: CASSIVGRGPVQPQHF; DNA: TGTGCCAGTAGTATAGTAGGCAGGGGGCCTGTTCAGCCCCAGCATTTT
J: TRBJ2-7; D: .; V: TRBV6-5; size: .; CDR3: CASSSPGAEQYF; DNA: TGTGCCAGCAGTTCACCTGGGGCCGAGCAGTACTTC
J: TRBJ1-2; D: .; V: TRBV9; size: .; CDR3: CASSVSSGTLEGYTF; DNA: TGTGCCAGCAGCGTATCTTCTGGTACACTGGAGGGCTACACCTTC
J: TRBJ2-5; D: .; V: TRBV5-1; size: .; CDR3: CASSWGEQETQYF; DNA: TGCGCCAGCAGCTGGGGAGAGCAAGAGACCCAGTACTTC
J: TRBJ2-5; D: .; V: TRBV30; size: .; CDR3: CAWSVGPRGETQYF; DNA: TGTGCCTGGAGTGTAGGGCCTCGGGGGGAGACCCAGTACTTC
J: TRBJ2-1; D: TRBD1; V: TRBV2; size: .; CDR3: CASRTGPNNEQFF; DNA: TGTGCCAGCCGGACAGGGCCGAACAATGAGCAGTTCTTC
J: TRBJ1-1; D: TRBD1; V: TRBV30; size: few; CDR3: CAWSVRDRDAFF; DNA: TGTGCCTGGAGTGTACGGGACAGGGATGCTTTCTTT
J: TRBJ2-3; D: .; V: TRBV9; size: few; CDR3: CASSPSGLTDTQYF; DNA: TGTGCCAGCAGCCCCAGCGGCCTCACAGATACGCAGTATTTT
J: TRBJ2-6; D: .; V: TRBV7-2; size: .; CDR3: CASSLPAGSASGANVLTF; DNA: TGTGCCAGCAGCTTACCAGCAGGGTCAGCTTCTGGGGCCAACGTCCTGACTTTC
J: TRBJ1-1; D: TRBD1; V: TRBV13; size: .; CDR3: CASSSLWDRGTEAFF; DNA: TGTGCCAGCAGCTCCCTTTGGGACAGGGGGACTGAAGCTTTCTTT
J: TRBJ2-7; D: TRBD2; V: TRBV2; size: .; CDR3: CASSMGLAGAYEQYF; DNA: TGTGCCAGCAGTATGGGACTAGCGGGAGCCTACGAGCAGTACTTC
J: TRBJ1-2; D: TRBD1; V: TRBV5-1; size: few; CDR3: CASSGDSYGYTF; DNA: TGCGCCAGCAGCGGGGACAGCTATGGCTACACCTTC
J: TRBJ2-7; D: TRBD2; V: TRBV5-1; size: few; CDR3: CASSLTSGTSYEQYF; DNA: TGCGCCAGCAGCCTCACAAGCGGGACCTCCTACGAGCAGTACTTC
J: TRBJ2-5; D: .; V: TRBV7-3; size: .; CDR3: CASSLDREETQYF; DNA: TGTGCCAGCAGCTTAGACAGAGAAGAGACCCAGTACTTC
J: TRBJ2-1; D: TRBD2; V: TRBV7-9; size: .; CDR3: CASSPGLAGGNEQFF; DNA: TGTGCCAGCAGCCCGGGACTAGCGGGGGGCAATGAGCAGTTCTTC
J: TRBJ1-5; D: .; V: TRBV2; size: few; CDR3: CATTRSGNQPQHF; DNA: TGTGCCACAACGCGGTCAGGGAACCAGCCCCAGCATTTT
J: TRBJ1-5; D: TRBD1; V: TRBV30; size: .; CDR3: CAWSGTGSQPQHF; DNA: TGTGCCTGGAGCGGGACAGGGAGTCAGCCCCAGCATTTT
J: TRBJ2-1; D: TRBD1; V: TRBV5-1; size: few; CDR3: CASSPRDRVNEQFF; DNA: TGCGCCAGCAGCCCCCGGGACAGGGTCAATGAGCAGTTCTTC
J: TRBJ2-7; D: TRBD2; V: TRBV4-3; size: .; CDR3: CASSQDFGGTISYEQYF; DNA: TGCGCCAGCAGCCAAGATTTCGGGGGGACTATCTCCTACGAGCAGTACTTC
J: TRBJ2-7; D: .; V: TRBV7-2; size: .; CDR3: CASSLGGDWGEQYF; DNA: TGTGCCAGCAGCTTAGGTGGGGACTGGGGCGAGCAGTACTTC
J: TRBJ2-3; D: TRBD2; V: TRBV4-1; size: .; CDR3: CASSQVVGGSTDTQYF; DNA: TGCGCCAGCAGCCAAGTCGTGGGGGGGAGCACAGATACGCAGTATTTT
J: TRBJ1-1; D: .; V: TRBV7-9; size: .; CDR3: CASSLLADTEAFF; DNA: TGTGCCAGCAGCTTATTGGCGGACACTGAAGCTTTCTTT